One sample yielded the 3 T cell receptor beta chains listed below, sequenced in a study of shared clonotypes between healthy human individuals. Generated by immunoSEQ multiplex PCR, the TCRdb table keeps only in-frame clones and is missing some. Of 2 million to 2.5 million clones listed, roughly 96% are singletons. Sequenced sample: naive CD4+ T cells sorted from blood. This sample's subset: CD45RA+ positively selected. The receptors were sampled from a man in his late teens or twenties in good health.

The chain couples TRBV5-1 to TRBJ1-5; D perhaps matches TRBD1 (6 bases). The CDR3 covers 15 residues. In germline, CDR1 is SGHRS, CDR2 YFSETQ. Between the trimmed V and J ends, which lost 5 bases and 1 base, there was a span of 13 bases. CDR3: CASSSEGESNQPQHF. Here the CDR3 DNA reads TGCGCCAGCAGTTCCGAGGGGGAGAGCAATCAGCCCCAGCATTTT.

The genes are TRBV7-8 and TRBJ1-4; 8 nucleotides align to TRBD1. The ends lost 5 bases at V and 7 bases at J; junction bases unmatched: 9. The CDR3 is 15 residues long. Germline V gene lookup returns CDR1 SGHVS and CDR2 FQNEAQ. The CDR3 DNA follows: TGTGCCAGCAGCCCCGGACAGGGCCAGAGTGAAAAACTGTTTTTT. Its protein product is CASSPGQGQSEKLFF.

This rearrangement joins TRBV10-3 to TRBJ1-2; 7 nucleotides match TRBD1. Germline trimming cut 2 bases from V and 5 bases from J; bases unmatched to any gene: 5. Germline V gives CDR1 ENHRY, CDR2 SYGVKD. The CDR3 has 14 residues. The CDR3 region is CAISETGTVYGYTF. The DNA of the CDR3 is TGTGCCATCAGTGAGACCGGGACAGTGTATGGCTACACCTTC.